The source of this T cell receptor beta chain is a study of T cell responses to AZD1222 COVID-19 vaccine. Study results and caveats: Increased Spike-specific TCR breadth and depth were observed after two AZD1222 doses. Just a handful of AZD1222 recipients were seropositive at baseline. Repertoire sampling happened only post peak T cell response. CD4 TCRs linked to vaccination spanned spike, dominating at 160-218 and 743-854.

Libraries were prepared by immunoSEQ multiplex PCR; TCRdb keeps only in-frame clonotypes and omits some of them. This table has tens of thousands of clones, about 85% appearing once. Germline values: CDR1 SGHRS, CDR2 YFSETQ. V lost 4 bases, J lost 1 base, and 8 bases lay in between. CDR3 length equals 14 residues. Regarding this clone: Its antigen remains unidentified.

The chain recombines TRBV5-1 with TRBJ2-2; perhaps D is TRBD1 or TRBD2 (5 bases each). This clonotype was sampled from an adult who received the AZD1222 COVID-19 vaccine. This specimen consisted of peripheral blood, obtained 28 days after the second AZD1222 dose. The CDR3 region is CASSGTGNTGELFF. The CDR3 bases are TGCGCCAGCAGCGGGACGGGGAACACCGGGGAGCTGTTTTTT.